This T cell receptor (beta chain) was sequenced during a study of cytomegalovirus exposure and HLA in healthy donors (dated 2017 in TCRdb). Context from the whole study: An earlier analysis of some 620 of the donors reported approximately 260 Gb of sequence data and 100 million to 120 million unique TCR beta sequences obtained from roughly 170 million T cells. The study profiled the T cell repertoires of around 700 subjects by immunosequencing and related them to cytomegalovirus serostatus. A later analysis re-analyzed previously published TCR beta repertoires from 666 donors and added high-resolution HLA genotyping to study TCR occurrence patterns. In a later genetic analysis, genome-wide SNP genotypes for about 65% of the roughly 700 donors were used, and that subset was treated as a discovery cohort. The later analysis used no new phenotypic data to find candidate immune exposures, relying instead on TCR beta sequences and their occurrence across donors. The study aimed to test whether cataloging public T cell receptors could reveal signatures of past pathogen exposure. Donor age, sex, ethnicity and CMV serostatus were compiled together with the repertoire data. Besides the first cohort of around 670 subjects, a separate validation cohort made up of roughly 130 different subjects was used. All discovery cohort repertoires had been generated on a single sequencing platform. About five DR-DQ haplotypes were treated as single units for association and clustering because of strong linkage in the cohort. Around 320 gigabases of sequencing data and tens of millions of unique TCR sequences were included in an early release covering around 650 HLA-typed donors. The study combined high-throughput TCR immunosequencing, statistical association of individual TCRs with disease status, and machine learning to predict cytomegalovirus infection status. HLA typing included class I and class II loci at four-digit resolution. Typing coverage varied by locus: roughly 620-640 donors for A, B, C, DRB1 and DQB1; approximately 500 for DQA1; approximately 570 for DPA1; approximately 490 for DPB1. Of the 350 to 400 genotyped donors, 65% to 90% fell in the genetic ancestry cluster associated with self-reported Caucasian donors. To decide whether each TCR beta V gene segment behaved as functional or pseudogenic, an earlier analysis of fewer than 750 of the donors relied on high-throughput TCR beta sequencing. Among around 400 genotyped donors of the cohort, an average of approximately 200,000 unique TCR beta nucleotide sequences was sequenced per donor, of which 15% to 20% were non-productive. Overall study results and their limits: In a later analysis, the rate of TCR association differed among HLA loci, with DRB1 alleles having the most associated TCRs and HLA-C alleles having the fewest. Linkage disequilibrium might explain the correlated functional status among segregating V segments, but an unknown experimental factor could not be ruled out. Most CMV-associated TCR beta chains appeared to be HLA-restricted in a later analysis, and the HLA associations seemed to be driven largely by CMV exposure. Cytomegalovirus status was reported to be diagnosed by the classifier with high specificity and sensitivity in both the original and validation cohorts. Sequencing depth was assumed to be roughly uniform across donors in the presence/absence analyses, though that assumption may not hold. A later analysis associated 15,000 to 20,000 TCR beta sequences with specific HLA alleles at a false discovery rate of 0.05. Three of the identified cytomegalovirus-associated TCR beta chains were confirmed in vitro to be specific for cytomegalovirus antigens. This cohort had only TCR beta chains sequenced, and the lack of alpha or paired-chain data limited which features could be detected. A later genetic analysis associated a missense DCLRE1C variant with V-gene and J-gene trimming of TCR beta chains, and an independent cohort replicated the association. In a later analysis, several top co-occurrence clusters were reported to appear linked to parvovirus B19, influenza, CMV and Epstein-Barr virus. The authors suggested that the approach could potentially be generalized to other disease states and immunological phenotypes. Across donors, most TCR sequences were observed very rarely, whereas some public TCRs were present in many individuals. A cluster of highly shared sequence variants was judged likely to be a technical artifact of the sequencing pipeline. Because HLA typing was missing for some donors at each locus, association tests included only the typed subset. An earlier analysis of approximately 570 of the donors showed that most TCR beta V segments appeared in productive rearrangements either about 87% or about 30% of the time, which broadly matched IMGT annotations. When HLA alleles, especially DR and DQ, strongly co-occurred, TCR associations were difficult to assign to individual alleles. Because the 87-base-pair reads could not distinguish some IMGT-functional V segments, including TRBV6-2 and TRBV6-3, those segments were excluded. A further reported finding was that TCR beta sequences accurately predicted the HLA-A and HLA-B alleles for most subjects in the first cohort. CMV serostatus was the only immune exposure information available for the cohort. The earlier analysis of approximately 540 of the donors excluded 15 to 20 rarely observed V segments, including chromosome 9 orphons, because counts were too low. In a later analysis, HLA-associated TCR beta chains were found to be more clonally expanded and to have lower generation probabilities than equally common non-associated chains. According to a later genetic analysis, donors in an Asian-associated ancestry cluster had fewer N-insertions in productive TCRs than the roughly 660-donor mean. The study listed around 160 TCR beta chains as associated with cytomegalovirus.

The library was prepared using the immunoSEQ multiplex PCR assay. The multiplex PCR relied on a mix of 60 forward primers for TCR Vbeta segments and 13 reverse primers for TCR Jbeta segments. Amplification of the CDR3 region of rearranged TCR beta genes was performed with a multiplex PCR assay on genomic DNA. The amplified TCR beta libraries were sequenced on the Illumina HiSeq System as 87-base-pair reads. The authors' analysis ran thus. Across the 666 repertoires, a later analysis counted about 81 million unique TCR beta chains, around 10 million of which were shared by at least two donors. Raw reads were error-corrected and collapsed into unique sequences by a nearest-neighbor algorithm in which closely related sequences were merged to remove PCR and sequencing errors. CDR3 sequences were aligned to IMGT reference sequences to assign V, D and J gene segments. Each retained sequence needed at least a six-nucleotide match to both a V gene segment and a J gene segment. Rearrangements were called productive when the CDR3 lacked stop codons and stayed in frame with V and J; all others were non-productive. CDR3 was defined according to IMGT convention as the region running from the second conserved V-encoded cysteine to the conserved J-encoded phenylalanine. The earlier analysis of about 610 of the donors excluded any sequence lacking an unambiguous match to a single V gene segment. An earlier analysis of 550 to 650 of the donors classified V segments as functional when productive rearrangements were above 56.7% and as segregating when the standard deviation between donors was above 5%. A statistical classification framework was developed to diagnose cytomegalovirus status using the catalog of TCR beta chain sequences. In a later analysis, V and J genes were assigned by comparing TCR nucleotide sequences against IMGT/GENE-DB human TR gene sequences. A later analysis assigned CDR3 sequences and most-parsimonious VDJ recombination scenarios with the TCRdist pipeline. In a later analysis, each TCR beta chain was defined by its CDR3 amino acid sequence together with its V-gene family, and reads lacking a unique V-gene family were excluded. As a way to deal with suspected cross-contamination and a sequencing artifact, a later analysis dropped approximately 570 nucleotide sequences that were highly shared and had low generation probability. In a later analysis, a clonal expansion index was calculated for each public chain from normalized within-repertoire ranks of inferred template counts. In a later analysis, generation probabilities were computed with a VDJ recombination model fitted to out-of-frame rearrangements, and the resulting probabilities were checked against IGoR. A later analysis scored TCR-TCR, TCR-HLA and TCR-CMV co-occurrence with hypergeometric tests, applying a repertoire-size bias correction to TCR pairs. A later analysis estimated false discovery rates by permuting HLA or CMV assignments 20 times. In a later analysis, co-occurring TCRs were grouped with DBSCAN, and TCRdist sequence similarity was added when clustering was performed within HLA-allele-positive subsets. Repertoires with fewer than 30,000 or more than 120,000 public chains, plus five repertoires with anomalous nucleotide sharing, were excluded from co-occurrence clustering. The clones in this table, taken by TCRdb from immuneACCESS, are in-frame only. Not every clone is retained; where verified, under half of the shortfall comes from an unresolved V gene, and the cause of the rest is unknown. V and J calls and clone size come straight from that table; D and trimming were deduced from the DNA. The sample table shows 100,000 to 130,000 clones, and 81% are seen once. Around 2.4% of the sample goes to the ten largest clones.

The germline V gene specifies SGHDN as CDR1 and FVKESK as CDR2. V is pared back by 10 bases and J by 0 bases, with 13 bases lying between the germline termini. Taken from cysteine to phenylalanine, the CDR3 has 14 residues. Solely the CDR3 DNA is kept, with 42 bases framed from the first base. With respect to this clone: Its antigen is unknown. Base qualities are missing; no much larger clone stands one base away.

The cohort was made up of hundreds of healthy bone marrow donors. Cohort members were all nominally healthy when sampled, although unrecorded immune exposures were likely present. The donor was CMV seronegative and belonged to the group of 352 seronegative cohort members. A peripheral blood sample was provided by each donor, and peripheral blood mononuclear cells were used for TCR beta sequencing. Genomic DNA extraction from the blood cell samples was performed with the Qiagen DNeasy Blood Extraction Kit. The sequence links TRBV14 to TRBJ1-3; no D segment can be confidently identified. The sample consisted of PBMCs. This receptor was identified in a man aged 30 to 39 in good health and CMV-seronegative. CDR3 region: CANPPQFSGNTIYF. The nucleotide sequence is TGTGCCAACCCGCCCCAGTTCTCTGGAAACACCATATATTTT.